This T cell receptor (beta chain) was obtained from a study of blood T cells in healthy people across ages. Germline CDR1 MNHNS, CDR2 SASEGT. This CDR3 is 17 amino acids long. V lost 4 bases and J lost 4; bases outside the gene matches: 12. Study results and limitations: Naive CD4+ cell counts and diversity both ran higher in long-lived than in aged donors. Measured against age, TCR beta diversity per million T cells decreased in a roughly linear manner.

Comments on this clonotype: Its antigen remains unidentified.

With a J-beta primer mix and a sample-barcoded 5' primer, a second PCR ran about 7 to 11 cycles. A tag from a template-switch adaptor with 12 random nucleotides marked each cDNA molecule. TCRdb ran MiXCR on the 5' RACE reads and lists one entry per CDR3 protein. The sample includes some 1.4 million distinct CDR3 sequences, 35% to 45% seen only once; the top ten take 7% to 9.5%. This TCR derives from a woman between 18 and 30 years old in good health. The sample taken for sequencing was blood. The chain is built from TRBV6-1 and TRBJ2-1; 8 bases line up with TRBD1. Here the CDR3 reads CASSAESGGAGYNEQFF. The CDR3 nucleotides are TGTGCCAGCAGTGCCGAGTCAGGGGGCGCAGGGTACAATGAGCAGTTCTTC.